The 26 T cell receptor beta chains reported below all come from one sample, sequenced in a study of Graves' ophthalmopathy and Graves' hyperthyroidism. The sequenced template was RNA, covering the TCR beta CDR3 region. Following a first-round RT-PCR that used HTBI primers, a second-round multiplex PCR was carried out. Using its own MiXCR run on the multiplex PCR reads, TCRdb lists one record per CDR3 protein. The data show approximately 460,000 distinct CDR3 sequences, 13% to 15% seen once. The sample comprised blood. These TCRs come from a woman aged 25 to 45 with Graves' ophthalmopathy.

This clonotype appeared many times. This rearrangement joins TRBV28 to TRBJ1-2; D perhaps matches TRBD1 (6 bases). V lost 8 bases and J lost 7, with 23 bases in between. The CDR3 is made up of 15 amino acids. Germline V gives CDR1 MDHEN, CDR2 SYDVKM. CDR3 DNA sequence: TGTGCCAGCGGCTCACAGGGCCCTCACCTTGTTGGCTACACCTTC. Translated: CASGSQGPHLVGYTF.

In its sample, this clonotype was seen many times. The chain couples TRBV28 to TRBJ2-7, with D possibly TRBD1 on 5 matching bases. The CDR3 runs 14 residues. The germline gives CDR1 MDHEN, CDR2 SYDVKM. V lost 1 base to trimming and J lost 2 bases, with 9 bases between them. The CDR3 loop is CASSLSGYTYEQYF. The CDR3, as DNA: TGTGCCAGCAGTTTATCAGGGTACACCTACGAGCAGTACTTC.

In the case of this clonotype: It may be a read error: a sequence one base away is much more abundant. This likely comes from a read error, as the CDR3 has no conserved phenylalanine or tryptophan at its end. The V call is TRBV15, the J call TRBJ2-2, with a tentative D call TRBD2 (5 bases). The CDR3 is made up of 16 amino acids. Per the germline V gene, CDR1 is LNHNV and CDR2 is YYDKDF (reference sequence). The ends were cut back, 1 base at V and 1 base at J, with 10 bases in the middle. As DNA, the CDR3 is TGTGCCACCAGCAGAGGGGGAGTGGTGAACACCGGGGAGCTGTTTTAT. Protein: CATSRGGVVNTGELFY.

This clonotype was observed at least ten times. V gene TRBV29-1 combines with J gene TRBJ1-1; no clear D gene. Trimming shortened V by 7 bases and J by 3 bases, and 6 bases separated the two germline ends. Germline lookup yields CDR1 SQVTM and CDR2 ANQGSEA. The CDR3 has 10 amino acids. Here the CDR3 reads CSGADTEAFF. The CDR3 region has the DNA TGCAGCGGTGCGGACACTGAAGCTTTCTTT.

At least ten counts were recorded for this clonotype. This chain connects TRBV29-1 to TRBJ1-5, with D tentatively TRBD1 (6 bases). Germline loops: CDR1 SQVTM, CDR2 ANQGSEA. The CDR3 loop spans 13 amino acids. Trimming removed 4 bases at V and 4 bases at J, with 11 bases between. In DNA, the CDR3 is TGCAGCGTTGGCGAGGGGGGTAATCAGCCCCAGCATTTT. This sequence encodes CSVGEGGNQPQHF.

In its sample, this clonotype was seen many times. A junction end diverges from the germline sequence, so it may reflect a read error. The chain combines TRBV29-1 with TRBJ1-1, with D maybe TRBD1 (6 bases). This CDR3 contains 12 residues. Germline V gene lookup returns CDR1 SQVTM and CDR2 ANQGSEA. For the CDR3, the DNA is TGCAGAGGCCGGGACACGAACTCTGAAGCTTTCTTT. Amino acids: CRGRDTNSEAFF.

There are many counts of this clonotype. The genes are TRBV11-2 and TRBJ1-1; 8 positions agree with TRBD1. Germline V gene lookup returns CDR1 SGHAT and CDR2 FQNNGV. V gave up 3 bases and J gave up 11 bases; unmatched junction bases: 11. CDR3 size: 14 residues. The DNA for the CDR3 is TGTGCCAGCAGCTTGGGGCAGGGGGCACCGTCGGCTTTCTTT. This codes for CASSLGQGAPSAFF.

This clonotype was counted between two and nine times. The chain carries TRBV6-1 and TRBJ2-5; D may be TRBD1 or TRBD2 (5 bases each). This CDR3 has 13 residues. The germline V gene has CDR1 MNHNS and CDR2 SASEGT. V dropped 5 bases and J dropped 5 bases, with 12 bases sitting between them. CDR3 amino acids: CASSRDPRETQYF. CDR3 DNA: TGTGCCAGCAGTAGGGACCCGCGGGAGACCCAGTACTTC.

This clonotype was recorded many times. The V gene is TRBV6-1, the J gene TRBJ1-1; D may be TRBD1 (6 bases). Germline values: CDR1 MNHNS, CDR2 SASEGT. CDR3 length equals 18 residues. V was clipped by 0 bases and J by 3 bases, with 20 bases between them. The CDR3 nucleotides are TGTGCCAGCAGTGAAGCATTTAGGGGGAGCTTTTTGTACACTGAAGCTTTCTTT. The encoded protein is CASSEAFRGSFLYTEAFF.

This clonotype has ten or more counts. The chain combines TRBV2 with TRBJ2-2; D is uncertain. CDR3 length equals 14 residues. Germline CDR1 reads SNHLY; CDR2 reads FYNNEI. V lost 4 bases to trimming and J lost 0 bases, with 6 bases between them. The CDR3 here is CASSGPTNTGELFF. The CDR3 nucleotides read TGTGCCAGCAGTGGGCCAACGAACACCGGGGAGCTGTTTTTT. The variable domain in full, with the rest retrieved from reference TRBV2 and TRBJ2-2, is EPEVTQTPSHQVTQMGQEVILRCVPISNHLYFYWYRQILGQKVEFLVSFYNNEISEKSEIFDDQFSVERPDGSNFTLKIRSTKLEDSAMYFCASSGPTNTGELFFGEGSRLTVL.

In its sample, this clonotype was seen many times. The V gene is TRBV20-1, the J gene TRBJ1-3; possible D gene TRBD1, 5 bases. Trimming took off 2 bases at V and 4 bases at J, with 9 bases between the two ends. Germline CDR1 is DFQATT and CDR2 is SNEGSKA (reference sequence). The CDR3 is 13 residues long. The CDR3 coding sequence is TGCAGTGCTAGACAGGGAGCAGGAAACACCATATATTTT. It encodes CSARQGAGNTIYF.

This clonotype was seen more than once but under ten times. The V call is TRBV5-1, the J call TRBJ2-5; TRBD2 aligns across 12 bases. The trim removed 5 bases at V and 5 bases at J, leaving 13 bases unmatched. The germline V gene has CDR1 SGHRS and CDR2 YFSETQ. This CDR3 spans 17 amino acids. CDR3 region: CASRGRRLAGEGETQYF. DNA of the CDR3: TGCGCCAGCAGAGGAAGGCGACTAGCGGGAGAGGGGGAGACCCAGTACTTC.

This clonotype showed up many times. The gene calls are TRBV7-9 and TRBJ2-5, with D uncertain. Trimming took 5 bases from V and 5 from J, leaving 9 bases between them. The CDR3 covers 12 residues. Germline assignment: CDR1 SEHNR and CDR2 FQNEAQ (reference sequence). The CDR3 region is CASSPHRETQYF. As DNA, the CDR3 is TGTGCCAGCAGCCCTCATCGGGAGACCCAGTACTTC.

This clonotype was recorded many times. V usage is TRBV19 and J usage is TRBJ1-6, with TRBD1 identical over 7 bases. The CDR3 spans 16 residues. V dropped 3 bases and J dropped 6; count of bases not matched to a gene: 8. Germline lookup yields CDR1 LNHDA and CDR2 SQIVND (reference sequence). The CDR3, as DNA: TGTGCCAGTAGTATCGGTAGGGGGCCGGCTAATTCACCCCTCCACTTT. Its translation is CASSIGRGPANSPLHF. The whole variable domain, remainder taken from reference TRBV19 and TRBJ1-6, is DGGITQSPKYLFRKEGQNVTLSCEQNLNHDAMYWYRQDPGQGLRLIYYSQIVNDFQKGDIAEGYSVSREKKESFPLTVTSAQKNPTAFYLCASSIGRGPANSPLHFGNGTRLTVT.

This clonotype was observed at least ten times. This chain joins TRBV5-1 and TRBJ2-7; 12 bases line up with TRBD1. Germline CDR1 is SGHRS and CDR2 is YFSETQ. The ends lost 4 bases at V and 5 bases at J; junction bases unmatched: 7. The length of the CDR3 is 15 residues. The CDR3 loop is CASSNRDRGRNEQYF. DNA of the CDR3: TGCGCCAGCAGCAACCGGGACAGGGGGCGGAACGAGCAGTACTTC.

This clonotype was observed at least ten times. V gene TRBV28 combines with J gene TRBJ2-5; D remains unclear. CDR1 is MDHEN and CDR2 is SYDVKM in the germline V gene. The germline V and J ends were trimmed by 10 bases and 3 bases, with 12 bases remaining between them. The CDR3 is made up of 12 amino acids. CDR3 sequence: CATTEPKETQYF. Here the CDR3 DNA reads TGTGCCACAACCGAACCTAAAGAGACCCAGTACTTC. Supplemented by reference TRBV28 and TRBJ2-5, the full variable domain reads DVKVTQSSRYLVKRTGEKVFLECVQDMDHENMFWYRQDPGLGLRLIYFSYDVKMKEKGDIPEGYSVSREKKERFSLILESASTNQTSMYLCATTEPKETQYFGPGTRLLVL.

The chain is built from TRBV20-1 and TRBJ2-2; D remains ambiguous. CDR1 is DFQATT and CDR2 is SNEGSKA in the germline V gene (reference sequence). The CDR3 is 13 amino acids. The ends were cut back, 0 bases at V and 6 bases at J, with 8 bases in the middle. The CDR3 reads CSARDMEAGELFF. In DNA form, the CDR3 reads TGCAGTGCTAGAGATATGGAAGCCGGGGAGCTGTTTTTT.

This clonotype has ten or more counts. This sequence joins TRBV2 and TRBJ1-5; 8 nucleotides match TRBD1. Germline V gene data show CDR1 as SNHLY and CDR2 as FYNNEI. This CDR3 comprises 15 residues. V lost 6 bases and J lost 0; bases outside the gene matches: 4. The CDR3 DNA reads TGTGCCAGCAGGGACAGGGACTATAGCAATCAGCCCCAGCATTTT. It specifies CASRDRDYSNQPQHF.

This clonotype was recorded many times. The chain joins TRBV5-1 to TRBJ2-7; the D gene is possibly TRBD2 (5 bases). CDR3 size: 18 residues. In germline, CDR1 is SGHRS, CDR2 YFSETQ. Trimming took off 0 bases at V and 5 bases at J, with 24 bases between the two ends. The CDR3 reads CASSLDPPDQSGWDEQYF. For the CDR3, the DNA is TGCGCCAGCAGCTTGGATCCTCCGGACCAAAGCGGCTGGGACGAGCAGTACTTC.

The sample holds many counts of this clonotype. This chain joins TRBV30 and TRBJ2-2; 7 nucleotides agree with TRBD1. CDR3 length equals 13 residues. The trim removed 4 bases at V and 5 bases at J, leaving 4 bases unmatched. CDR1 and CDR2 (germline): GTSNPN, SVGIG (reference sequence). The CDR3 reads CAWKGAGTGELFF. CDR3 in DNA: TGTGCCTGGAAGGGGGCAGGTACCGGGGAGCTGTTTTTT.

The rearrangement links TRBV6-5 to TRBJ2-7; 11 nucleotides agree with TRBD1. CDR1 MNHEY and CDR2 SVGAGI come from the germline V gene. The CDR3 runs to 16 residues. The V and J ends lost 0 bases and 3 bases, in that order; junction bases with no gene match: 4. CDR3 amino acids: CASSYSRDRGFYEQYF. The CDR3 DNA reads TGTGCCAGCAGTTACTCCCGGGACAGGGGGTTCTACGAGCAGTACTTC.

The chain couples TRBV2 to TRBJ2-5; D unresolved. The CDR3 is 16 amino acids. Between the trimmed V and J ends, which lost 1 base and 0 bases, there was a span of 12 bases. Germline V gene data show CDR1 as SNHLY and CDR2 as FYNNEI. The CDR3 DNA sequence: TGTGCCAGCAGTGAAGAACACCACCGCTACCAAGAGACCCAGTACTTC. It encodes CASSEEHHRYQETQYF.

This clonotype occurred a few times. This sequence joins TRBV4-1 and TRBJ2-7; 10 nucleotides match TRBD2. Trimming removed 6 bases from V and 3 bases from J; junction bases left unmatched: 5. From germline, CDR1 is MGHRA and CDR2 YSYEKL. The CDR3 sequence is 14 residues long. CDR3 loop: CASSFGTSDYEQYF. CDR3 DNA sequence: TGCGCCAGCAGTTTCGGGACTAGCGACTACGAGCAGTACTTC.

This clonotype appeared many times. V and J are TRBV6-5 and TRBJ2-5; D gene uncertain. CDR1 is MNHEY and CDR2 is SVGAGI in the germline V gene. The CDR3 contains 14 residues. V lost 0 bases and J lost 7, with 12 bases in between. CDR3 residues: CASSYSRLVGTQYF. In DNA, the CDR3 is TGTGCCAGCAGTTACTCTCGGCTAGTGGGGACCCAGTACTTC.

This clonotype was observed at least ten times. This chain joins TRBV12-3 or TRBV12-4 and TRBJ2-7, with 8 bases matching TRBD1. The CDR3 extends over 14 amino acids. V trimming: 6 bases; J trimming: 5 bases; junction bases outside the gene matches: 9. CDR3 DNA: TGTGCCAGCAGCAATGTGGACAGGGACCACGAGCAGTACTTC. It translates to CASSNVDRDHEQYF.

This clonotype was recorded many times. The J gene is TRBJ1-2, the V gene TRBV7-9, with D possibly TRBD1 on 5 matching bases. Germline V gene lookup returns CDR1 SEHNR and CDR2 FQNEAQ (reference sequence). This CDR3 is built from 11 residues. Trimming removed 4 bases at V and 13 bases at J, with 13 bases between. The CDR3 DNA reads TGTGCCAGCAGCTCCAGGGAGACTTCCACCTTC. Translation gives CASSSRETSTF.